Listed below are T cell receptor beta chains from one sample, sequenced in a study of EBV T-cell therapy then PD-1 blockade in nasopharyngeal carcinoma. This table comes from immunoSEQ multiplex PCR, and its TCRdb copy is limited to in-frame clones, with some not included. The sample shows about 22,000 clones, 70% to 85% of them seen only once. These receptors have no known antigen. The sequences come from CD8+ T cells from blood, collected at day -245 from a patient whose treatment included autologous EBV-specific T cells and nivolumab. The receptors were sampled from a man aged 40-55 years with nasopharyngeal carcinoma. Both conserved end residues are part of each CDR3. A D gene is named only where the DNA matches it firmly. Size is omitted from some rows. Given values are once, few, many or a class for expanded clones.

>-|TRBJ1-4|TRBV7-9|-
TGTGCCAGCAGCTTAGTCTCAACTAATGAAAAACTGTTTTTT
CASSLVSTNEKLFF
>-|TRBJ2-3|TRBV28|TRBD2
TGTGCCAGCACCTTAGCGGGGGGTAGGGATACGCAGTATTTT
CASTLAGGRDTQYF
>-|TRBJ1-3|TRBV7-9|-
TGCGAAATAGAACTTGGAAACACCATATATTTT
CEIELGNTIYF
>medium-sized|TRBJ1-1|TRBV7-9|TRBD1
TGTGCCAGCAGCTTCCGGACAGGGACGAACTTTGAAGCTTTCTTT
CASSFRTGTNFEAFF
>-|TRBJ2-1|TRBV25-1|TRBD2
TGTGCCAGCAGTGAGGCGGGACTAGCGGTCTACAATGAGCAGTTCTTC
CASSEAGLAVYNEQFF
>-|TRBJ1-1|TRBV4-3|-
TGCGCCAGCAGCCAATTTGAAGGGGACACTGAAGCTTTCTTT
CASSQFEGDTEAFF
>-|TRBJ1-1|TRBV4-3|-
TGCGCCAGCAGCCAAGATCCGGCGGGGTACACTGAAGCTTTCTTT
CASSQDPAGYTEAFF
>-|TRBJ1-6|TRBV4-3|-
TGCGCCAGCAGCCAAGATCGTATCGCCCGGACTGATTCACCCCTCCACTTT
CASSQDRIARTDSPLHF
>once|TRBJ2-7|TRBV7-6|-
TGTGCCAGCAGCTCCTCACTAGGCCAGTACTTC
CASSSSLGQYF
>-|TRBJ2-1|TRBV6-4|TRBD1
TGTGCCAGCAGTGACTCAGGGACAGGGGGAAATGAGCAGTTCTTC
CASSDSGTGGNEQFF
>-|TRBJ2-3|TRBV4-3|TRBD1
TGCGCCAGCAGTGAAGAGGGGGCGGCTAGCACAGATACGCAGTATTTT
CASSEEGAASTDTQYF
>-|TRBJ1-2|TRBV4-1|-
TGCGCCAGCAGCCAAGAGGCAGATATCTATGGCTACACCTTC
CASSQEADIYGYTF
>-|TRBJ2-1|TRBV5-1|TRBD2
TGCGCCAGCAGCTTGGGAGCGGGGGGGTTTTTTGGTGAGCAGTTCTTC
CASSLGAGGFFGEQFF
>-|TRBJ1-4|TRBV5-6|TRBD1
TGTGCCAGCAGCTTGGCAAACAGGGGGAGAAACGAAAAACTGTTTTTT
CASSLANRGRNEKLFF
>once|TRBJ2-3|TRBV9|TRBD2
TGTGCCAGCAGCTCCAGCGGGCGGGGGGGCACAGATACGCAGTATTTT
CASSSSGRGGTDTQYF
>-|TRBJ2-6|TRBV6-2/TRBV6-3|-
TGTGCCAGCAGCCCTACCTCCTCTGGGGCCAATGTCCTGACTTTC
CASSPTSSGANVLTF
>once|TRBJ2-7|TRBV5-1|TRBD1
TGCGCCAGCAGCTTGGTCCAGGGGGCTCCCTACGAGCAGTACTTC
CASSLVQGAPYEQYF
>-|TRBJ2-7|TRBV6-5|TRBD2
TGTGCCAGTGAGGGACGGGGGGGGTGCGGCTACGAGCAGTACTTC
CASEGRGGCGYEQYF
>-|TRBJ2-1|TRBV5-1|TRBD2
TGCGCCAGCAGCTCAGCGGGGGGGCAGGATGAGCAGTTCTTC
CASSSAGGQDEQFF
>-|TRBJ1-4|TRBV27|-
TGTGCCAGCAGCCCGGGGGGGCAGGACGGAAAACTGTTTTTT
CASSPGGQDGKLFF
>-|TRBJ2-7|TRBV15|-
TGTGCCACCAGCACAGGGGTGGAGTACGAGCAGTACTTC
CATSTGVEYEQYF
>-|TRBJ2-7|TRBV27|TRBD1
TGTGCCAGCAGTTTATTGACAGGGAAGCAGTACTTC
CASSLLTGKQYF
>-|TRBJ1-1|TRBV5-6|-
TGTGCCAGCAGCTTGGACGGATCTTGGGCTTTCTTT
CASSLDGSWAFF
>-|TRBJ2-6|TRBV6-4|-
TGTGCCAGCAGTGACTCGACAGCCTCTGGGGCCAACGTCCTGACTTTC
CASSDSTASGANVLTF
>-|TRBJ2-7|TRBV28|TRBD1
TGTGCCAGCAGTTGGGGATACCGGGACAGGGGGCCTAATTACGAGCAGTACTTC
CASSWGYRDRGPNYEQYF
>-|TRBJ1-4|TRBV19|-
TGTGCCAGTAGTATAAACGCAGGGCCCAAGGAAAAACTGTTTTTT
CASSINAGPKEKLFF
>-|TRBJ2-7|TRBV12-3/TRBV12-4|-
TGTGCCAGCAGTTTTTCGGGGCCCTACGAGCAGTACTTC
CASSFSGPYEQYF
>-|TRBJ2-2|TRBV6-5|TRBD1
TGTGCCAGCAGCCCAGGGGGCACCGGGGAGCTGTTTTTT
CASSPGGTGELFF
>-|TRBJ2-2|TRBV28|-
TGTGCCAGCAGTTTCCCCAGACCACCGAACACCGGGGAGCTGTTTTTT
CASSFPRPPNTGELFF
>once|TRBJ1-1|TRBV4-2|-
TGTGCCAGCAGCAACCGGGACTGGGGAAGGACTGAAGCTTTCTTT
CASSNRDWGRTEAFF
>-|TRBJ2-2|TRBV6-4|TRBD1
TGTGCCAGCAGCGGGACAGCCGACACCGGGGAGCTGTTTTTT
CASSGTADTGELFF
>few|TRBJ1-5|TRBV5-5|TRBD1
TGTGCCAGCAGCTTGGTAGGGACAGGAAGCAATCAGCCCCAGCATTTT
CASSLVGTGSNQPQHF
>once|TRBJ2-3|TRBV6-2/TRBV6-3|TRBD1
TGTGCCAGCAGCCCCGGACAGGGTCACACAGATACGCAGTATTTT
CASSPGQGHTDTQYF
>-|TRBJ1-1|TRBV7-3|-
TGTGCCAGCAGCTTAAGCGACAGGATTATGAACACTGAAGCTTTCTTT
CASSLSDRIMNTEAFF
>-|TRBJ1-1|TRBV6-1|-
TGTGCCAGCAGTGATTCGGGCTCCGCGGGAACTGAAGCTTTCTTT
CASSDSGSAGTEAFF
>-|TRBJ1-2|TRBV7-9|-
TGTGCCAGCAGCTTAGCAGGGTCGCTTCGTTATGGCTACACCTTC
CASSLAGSLRYGYTF